The 16 T cell receptor beta chains below all came from one sample that was sequenced in a study of blood T cell repertoires in COVID-19 (dated by TCRdb to the early 2020s). Library preparation was by the immunoSEQ multiplex PCR assay. What TCRdb holds here is the immuneACCESS table cut down to in-frame rearrangements. Part of the clones is not present; checked against another copy, under half of the missing clones reflect an unresolved V gene, and the others are unexplained. The sample table lists fewer than 300,000 clones, roughly 92% of them with a count of one. The ten largest account for around 2.2% of the sample. Sequencing was performed on peripheral blood. These TCRs come from a woman aged 25 to 39 with COVID-19, enrolled during active disease.

The V call is TRBV5-6, the J call TRBJ1-4; 9 bases are shared with TRBD1. Germline V gene sequence: CDR1 SGHDT, CDR2 YYEEEE. Losses at the gene ends were 0 bases for V and 7 bases for J; bases not matched to a gene: 4. The CDR3 runs 15 residues. The CDR3 DNA reads as TGTGCCAGCAGCTTGGCAGGACAGGGGTCTGAAAAACTGTTTTTT. It encodes CASSLAGQGSEKLFF.

The chain joins TRBV2 to TRBJ2-3, with D perhaps matching TRBD2 (5 bases). CDR1 is SNHLY, CDR2 FYNNEI, per germline. Trimming stripped 10 bases from V and 5 bases from J, with 16 bases between. The CDR3 loop spans 13 amino acids. CDR3 amino acids: CATSPGGRDTQYF. The DNA of the CDR3 is TGTGCCACCTCACCCGGAGGTAGAGATACGCAGTATTTT. Full variable domain (rest looked up from reference TRBV2 and TRBJ2-3): EPEVTQTPSHQVTQMGQEVILRCVPISNHLYFYWYRQILGQKVEFLVSFYNNEISEKSEIFDDQFSVERPDGSNFTLKIRSTKLEDSAMYFCATSPGGRDTQYFGPGTRLTVL.

This clone came up once. The V call is TRBV7-9, the J call TRBJ2-5; TRBD1 is a possible D gene (6 bases). V lost 5 bases to trimming and J lost 4 bases, with 14 bases between them. Per germline, CDR1 SEHNR and CDR2 FQNEAQ (reference sequence). The CDR3 totals 14 residues. CDR3: CASSDREGGETQYF. The CDR3 DNA is TGTGCCAGCAGCGACCGGGAAGGGGGAGAGACCCAGTACTTC. Variable domain in full (rest from reference TRBV7-9 and TRBJ2-5): DTGVSQNPRHKITKRGQNVTFRCDPISEHNRLYWYRQTLGQGPEFLTYFQNEAQLEKSRLLSDRFSAERPKGSFSTLEIQRTEQGDSAMYLCASSDREGGETQYFGPGTRLLVL.

This chain joins TRBV2 and TRBJ2-7, with 7 bases aligning to TRBD1. The CDR3 loop spans 15 amino acids. The V gene end was trimmed by 7 bases and the J gene end by 2 bases; junction bases not matched to a gene: 11. Germline-derived CDR1 and CDR2 are SNHLY and FYNNEI. The CDR3 DNA reads TGTGCCAGCATTGACCGGGACAGCTTCGCCTACGAGCAGTACTTC. Amino acids: CASIDRDSFAYEQYF.

Only a few counts were recorded for this clone. CDR3 coding DNA: TGTGCCATCAGTGAGAAAACAGGGGTGCCAGATACGCAGTATTTT. The encoded protein is CAISEKTGVPDTQYF. The V gene is TRBV10-3, the J gene TRBJ2-3; 7 bases are a match to TRBD1. CDR1 ENHRY and CDR2 SYGVKD come from the germline V gene. Trimming removed 2 bases from V and 4 bases from J; junction bases left unmatched: 6. The CDR3 contains 15 residues.

This sequence joins TRBV18 and TRBJ2-1; the D is unclear. The CDR3 has 13 amino acids. V shed 0 bases and J shed 5 bases, with 5 bases lying between them. Germline CDR1 KGHSH, CDR2 LQKENI. CDR3 residues: CASSPPLDNEQFF. The CDR3 DNA is TGTGCCAGCTCACCACCACTCGACAATGAGCAGTTCTTC.

The gene calls are TRBV28 and TRBJ1-3; D might be TRBD1 (5 bases). CDR1 MDHEN and CDR2 SYDVKM come from the germline V gene. The V gene lost 8 bases and the J gene lost 0 bases, with 20 bases spanning the gap. This CDR3 has 17 residues. CDR3 DNA: TGTGCCAGCGAAAAAAGCAGGACACTAAACTCTGGAAACACCATATATTTT. Encoded protein: CASEKSRTLNSGNTIYF.

CDR3 in amino acids: CASSLGRGMETQYF. In nucleotides, the CDR3 is TGTGCCAGCAGCTTGGGCAGGGGGATGGAGACCCAGTACTTC. The chain employs TRBV5-6 and TRBJ2-5, with TRBD1 matching 7 bases. The CDR3 spans 14 residues. V was pared by 0 bases and J by 5 bases, with 4 bases of the junction left unmatched. From germline, CDR1 is SGHDT and CDR2 YYEEEE.

This chain uses TRBV7-2 with TRBJ1-2, with D possibly being TRBD1 (5 bases). The CDR3 sequence is 14 residues long. The germline gives CDR1 SGHTA, CDR2 FQGNSA. Trimming took 1 base from V and 8 from J, leaving 14 bases between them. The CDR3 DNA is TGTGCCAGCAGCTTAGGGCAGGGAACGGGCGGCTACACCTTC. Encoded protein: CASSLGQGTGGYTF.

The genes are TRBV28 and TRBJ2-7; TRBD1 matches at 9 bases. With 4 bases clipped from V and 3 bases from J, the junction kept 16 bases outside the gene matches. The CDR3 spans 18 residues. Per germline, CDR1 MDHEN and CDR2 SYDVKM. CDR3 residues: CASSSPLGRGTGIYEQYF. As DNA, the CDR3 is TGTGCCAGCAGTTCACCCCTGGGTAGGGGGACAGGGATCTACGAGCAGTACTTC.

The rearrangement joins TRBV19 to TRBJ1-2, with D possibly being TRBD1 (6 bases). Trimming removed 3 bases at V and 8 bases at J, with 16 bases between. CDR3 size: 14 residues. Germline V lookup: CDR1 LNHDA, CDR2 SQIVND (reference sequence). The CDR3 nucleotides are TGTGCCAGTAGTATGGGCCACAGGGATAGGGGCTACACCTTC. Encoded protein: CASSMGHRDRGYTF. The variable domain in full, with the rest retrieved from reference TRBV19 and TRBJ1-2, is DGGITQSPKYLFRKEGQNVTLSCEQNLNHDAMYWYRQDPGQGLRLIYYSQIVNDFQKGDIAEGYSVSREKKESFPLTVTSAQKNPTAFYLCASSMGHRDRGYTFGSGTRLTVV.

The CDR3 reads CAWSVRGQGNEKLFF. CDR3 coding DNA: TGTGCCTGGAGTGTACGGGGACAGGGGAATGAAAAACTGTTTTTT. The genes are TRBV30 and TRBJ1-4; TRBD1 matches at 10 bases. The CDR3 is 15 residues long. V gave up 0 bases and J gave up 5 bases; unmatched junction bases: 3. CDR1 is GTSNPN and CDR2 is SVGIG in the germline V gene (reference sequence).

This clone occurred once. This rearrangement joins TRBV19 to TRBJ1-5; TRBD1 might be the D (6 bases). The germline V gene encodes CDR1 LNHDA and CDR2 SQIVND (reference sequence). V dropped 5 bases and J dropped 6 bases, with 14 bases sitting between them. This CDR3 contains 14 residues. This CDR3 is CASSLRTVPQPQHF. The CDR3 nucleotides are TGTGCCAGTAGTCTCCGGACAGTCCCTCAGCCCCAGCATTTT.

This clone has a handful of counts. The rearrangement links TRBV19 to TRBJ2-1, with 8 bases lining up with TRBD2. The CDR3 totals 19 residues. The V and J ends lost 0 bases and 2 bases, in that order; junction bases with no gene match: 12. Germline V CDR1 and CDR2: LNHDA, SQIVND (reference sequence). DNA for the CDR3: TGTGCCAGTAGTATAGATACCCGAGTAGCGGGGACCGCCTACAATGAGCAGTTCTTC. It is translated as CASSIDTRVAGTAYNEQFF.

The J gene is TRBJ2-2, the V gene TRBV4-1; D is uncertain. This CDR3 has 17 residues. V was shortened by 0 bases and J by 0 bases, with 11 bases between the two germline ends. The germline CDR1 and CDR2 sequences are MGHRA and YSYEKL. CDR3 loop: CASSQDSERTNTGELFF. The CDR3 DNA reads as TGCGCCAGCAGCCAAGACTCGGAGAGGACGAACACCGGGGAGCTGTTTTTT.

V and J are TRBV11-3 and TRBJ2-2; 10 positions match TRBD1. From germline, CDR1 is SGHNT and CDR2 YENEEA. After removal of 5 bases from V and 8 bases from J, the junction contained 5 bases not matched to a gene. This CDR3 is 14 amino acids long. The CDR3 here is CASSLDRGEGELFF. The CDR3 bases are TGTGCCAGCAGCCTGGACAGGGGGGAAGGGGAGCTGTTTTTT.